This TCR beta chain was retrieved from a study of T cell responses to AZD1222 COVID-19 vaccine. Study findings and constraints: Only six individuals given AZD1222 were seropositive at baseline. Repertoire sampling happened only post peak T cell response.

Profiling relied on immunoSEQ multiplex PCR, and the TCRdb table lists in-frame clones only, not all of them. The data contain 110,000 or so clones, about 86% of them singletons. Concerning this clone itself: Its matching antigen is unknown.

There are 14 residues in the CDR3. Germline-derived CDR1 and CDR2 are SGDLS and YYNGEE. V dropped 0 bases and J dropped 7 bases, with 13 bases sitting between them. This chain connects TRBV9 to TRBJ1-1; the D gene is possibly TRBD1 (6 bases). This TCR came from an adult who received the AZD1222 COVID-19 vaccine. The sample was peripheral blood, taken 28 days after the second AZD1222 dose. The CDR3 is CASSVVGGADEAFF. The CDR3 nucleotides read TGTGCCAGCAGCGTAGTTGGGGGGGCTGATGAAGCTTTCTTT.